The 23 T cell receptor beta chains reported below all come from one sample, sequenced in a study of early T cells in non-severe SARS-CoV-2 infection. TCRdb reprocessed the 5' RACE reads with MiXCR, giving one entry per CDR3 protein. Of 75,000 to 100,000 distinct CDR3 sequences listed, 16% are singletons. Input material: whole blood. All receptors come from an adult who was a healthcare worker with PCR-confirmed SARS-CoV-2 infection or an uninfected control (not recorded which).

This clonotype was found a few times. J is TRBJ2-5 and V is TRBV5-1; 9 bases line up with TRBD2. The V segment lost 5 bases and the J segment 5 bases; nucleotides outside the gene matches: 7. The CDR3 consists of 14 residues. Germline V gives CDR1 SGHRS, CDR2 YFSETQ. For the CDR3, the DNA is TGCGCCAGCAGGTTTGCGGGAGGGCCTGAGACCCAGTACTTC. This sequence encodes CASRFAGGPETQYF.

Turning to this clonotype: This may arise from a read error, as a much more abundant clone is one base away. This chain uses TRBV19 with TRBJ2-7; 7 positions agree with TRBD1. The CDR3 covers 13 residues. Germline assignment: CDR1 LNHDA and CDR2 SQIVND (reference sequence). DNA of the CDR3: TGTGTCAGTAGTATAGTGGACAGGACCGAGCAGTACTTC. This encodes CVSSIVDRTEQYF.

This clonotype was observed many times. This chain uses TRBV11-2 with TRBJ2-1, with 7 bases lining up with TRBD2. The germline gives CDR1 SGHAT, CDR2 FQNNGV. The CDR3 spans 17 residues. Trimming took 5 bases from V and 2 from J; bases not matched to a gene: 12. CDR3 sequence reads: CASSQNPPSGAYNEQFF. In DNA, the CDR3 is TGTGCCAGCAGCCAAAACCCTCCTAGCGGAGCCTACAATGAGCAGTTCTTC.

This clonotype was seen more than once but under ten times. The chain recombines TRBV18 with TRBJ1-5; D is perhaps TRBD1 (6 bases). The CDR3 sequence is 13 residues long. Trimming took 8 bases from V and 5 from J, leaving 13 bases between them. Germline CDR1 KGHSH, CDR2 LQKENI. The CDR3: CASALGADQPQHF. CDR3 nucleotide sequence: TGTGCCAGCGCCCTGGGGGCGGATCAGCCCCAGCATTTT.

This clonotype came up a few times. The chain carries TRBV6-5 and TRBJ2-5; 9 positions agree with TRBD2. The ends lost 4 bases at V and 4 bases at J; junction bases unmatched: 10. Germline V lookup: CDR1 MNHEY, CDR2 SVGAGI. This CDR3 is built from 16 residues. CDR3 amino acids: CASSFERSSGRETQYF. As DNA, the CDR3 is TGTGCCAGCAGTTTTGAACGCAGTAGCGGGAGAGAGACCCAGTACTTC.

The chain uses TRBV12-5 and TRBJ1-5, with 7 bases identical to TRBD1. CDR3 length: 14 amino acids. The germline CDR1 and CDR2 sequences are LGHNT and FRNRAP. V dropped 4 bases and J dropped 7; count of bases not matched to a gene: 7. CDR3 nucleotides: TGTGCTAGTGGTTCTTCAGGGGGGAGCCAGCCCCAGCATTTT. Amino acid sequence: CASGSSGGSQPQHF.

This clonotype has a handful of counts. The rearrangement links TRBV6-6 to TRBJ2-1; D not certain. Per germline, CDR1 MNHNY and CDR2 SVGAGI (reference sequence). V was trimmed by 5 bases and J by 0 bases, leaving 17 bases between them. This CDR3 spans 17 amino acids. CDR3 protein: CASSNAGNPSSYNEQFF. In DNA, the CDR3 is TGTGCCAGCAGTAACGCCGGAAACCCGAGCTCCTACAATGAGCAGTTCTTC.

The V gene is TRBV15, the J gene TRBJ2-1; TRBD1 is a possible D gene (5 bases). Germline V gene lookup returns CDR1 LNHNV and CDR2 YYDKDF (reference sequence). The length of the CDR3 is 14 residues. Trimming took off 5 bases at V and 8 bases at J, with 16 bases between the two ends. CDR3 sequence: CATSGIRVFDEQFF. CDR3 in DNA: TGTGCCACCAGCGGGATCAGGGTATTCGATGAGCAGTTCTTC.

The sample holds a few counts of this clonotype. J is TRBJ2-3 and V is TRBV4-3; 8 bases are shared with TRBD2. V shed 1 base and J 2 bases; nucleotides not matched to a gene: 11. CDR3 length: 18 amino acids. Germline-derived CDR1 and CDR2 are LGHNA and YSLEER. The CDR3, as DNA: TGCGCCAGCAGCCAAGCTGGGGGGATAGCGGGGATCACAGATACGCAGTATTTT. This translates into CASSQAGGIAGITDTQYF.

This clonotype was detected only a few times. The chain couples TRBV5-5 to TRBJ2-3, with 8 bases fitting TRBD1. This CDR3 spans 13 amino acids. CDR1 is SGHKS and CDR2 is YYEKEE in the germline V gene (reference sequence). Trimming took 7 bases from V and 6 from J; bases not matched to a gene: 7. DNA for the CDR3: TGTGCCAGCCGAACCCAGGGGGCTGATACGCAGTATTTT. Encoded protein: CASRTQGADTQYF.

This clonotype has a handful of counts. The CDR3 nucleotides read TGTGCCAGCAGCCCGGGGTACACTGAAGCTTTCTTT. Translating gives CASSPGYTEAFF. V usage is TRBV7-9 and J usage is TRBJ1-1; D remains ambiguous. The CDR3 is 12 amino acids. Per the germline V gene, CDR1 is SEHNR and CDR2 is FQNEAQ (reference sequence). V lost 5 bases and J 3 bases, leaving 7 bases between the germline ends.

The chain links TRBV11-2 to TRBJ2-7, with TRBD2 matching over 12 bases. This CDR3 has 18 amino acids. Per the germline V gene, CDR1 is SGHAT and CDR2 is FQNNGV. J was trimmed by 1 base and V by 4 bases; bases with no gene match: 11. The DNA of the CDR3 is TGTGCCAGCAGCTCATCGGAGGGACTAGCGGGCAATTCCTACGAGCAGTACTTC. It specifies CASSSSEGLAGNSYEQYF.

This clonotype was seen only a few times. V is TRBV28 and J is TRBJ1-5; 8 nucleotides align to TRBD1. The CDR3 contains 20 residues. Germline V gene sequence: CDR1 MDHEN, CDR2 SYDVKM. Germline trimming cut 1 base from V and 0 bases from J; bases unmatched to any gene: 14. The CDR3 is CASSLSPDRAVFPSNQPQHF. Here the CDR3 DNA reads TGTGCCAGCAGTTTATCTCCGGACAGGGCGGTTTTTCCTAGCAATCAGCCCCAGCATTTT. Using reference TRBV28 and TRBJ1-5 for the parts outside the CDR3, the full variable domain is DVKVTQSSRYLVKRTGEKVFLECVQDMDHENMFWYRQDPGLGLRLIYFSYDVKMKEKGDIPEGYSVSREKKERFSLILESASTNQTSMYLCASSLSPDRAVFPSNQPQHFGDGTRLSIL.

The chain employs TRBV20-1 and TRBJ1-2, with TRBD1 as a possible D gene (6 bases). V shed 0 bases and J shed 1 base, with 12 bases lying between them. Germline CDR1 reads DFQATT; CDR2 reads SNEGSKA (reference sequence). The CDR3 contains 15 residues. The chain's CDR3 is CSARDLPGVNYGYTF. CDR3 in DNA: TGCAGTGCTAGAGATTTGCCAGGGGTTAACTATGGCTACACCTTC.

With respect to this clonotype: Compared with germline, one end of the junction differs, possibly owing to a read error. The chain combines TRBV7-9 with TRBJ2-3, with 13 bases that match TRBD2. The CDR3 loop spans 16 amino acids. Per germline, CDR1 SEHNR and CDR2 FQNEAQ (reference sequence). CDR3 nucleotides: TGTACCAGCAGCTTGCCGGGACTAGCGGGATCAGATACGCAGTATTTT. It translates to CTSSLPGLAGSDTQYF.

The chain is built from TRBV9 and TRBJ1-1; D gene uncertain. Per the germline V gene, CDR1 is SGDLS and CDR2 is YYNGEE. The CDR3 is 14 amino acids. The ends were cut back, 2 bases at V and 2 bases at J, with 10 bases in the middle. CDR3 residues: CASSVGGSNTEAFF. The CDR3 DNA reads as TGTGCCAGCAGCGTGGGAGGATCTAACACTGAAGCTTTCTTT.

The gene calls are TRBV6-2 or TRBV6-3 and TRBJ2-2; maybe TRBD1 (6 bases). Looked up from germline, CDR1 is MNHEY and CDR2 is SVGEGT. The CDR3 sequence is 14 residues long. The V end lost 10 bases, the J end lost 1 base, and 13 bases lay between the germline ends. CDR3 DNA: TGTGCCATCCACCTGACAGGGAACACCGGGGAGCTGTTTTTT. This gives the protein CAIHLTGNTGELFF.

The rearrangement joins TRBV5-1 to TRBJ1-1, with D uncertain. The CDR3 contains 11 residues. Trimming took 0 bases from V and 9 from J, leaving 6 bases between them. Per germline, CDR1 SGHRS and CDR2 YFSETQ. The CDR3 loop reads CASSLGHKAFF. DNA of the CDR3: TGCGCCAGCAGCTTGGGACATAAAGCTTTCTTT.

This clonotype was counted only a few times. The gene calls are TRBV5-4 and TRBJ2-1; TRBD2 matches at 12 bases. The germline CDR1 and CDR2 sequences are SGHNT and YYREEE (reference sequence). V shed 4 bases, J shed 7 bases, and the junction held 9 bases outside the gene matches. The CDR3 length is 16 residues. In DNA form, the CDR3 reads TGTGCCAGCAGCCGGCGGCTAGCGGGGGGGCCGAATGAGCAGTTCTTC. Its protein product is CASSRRLAGGPNEQFF.

V and J are TRBV18 and TRBJ2-7, with 9 bases lining up with TRBD1. Germline lookup yields CDR1 KGHSH and CDR2 LQKENI. V lost 3 bases to trimming and J lost 4 bases; unmatched junction nucleotides: 4. This CDR3 has 14 residues. CDR3 DNA: TGTGCCAGCTCACCCGGGACAGGGTTGTACGAGCAGTACTTC. This translates into CASSPGTGLYEQYF.

The chain joins TRBV7-9 to TRBJ1-3; the D gene is possibly TRBD1 (6 bases). V lost 7 bases and J lost 0, with 10 bases in between. This CDR3 has 14 amino acids. The germline V gene has CDR1 SEHNR and CDR2 FQNEAQ (reference sequence). The CDR3 reads CASNRDLSGNTIYF. CDR3 in DNA: TGTGCCAGCAACAGGGACCTCTCTGGAAACACCATATATTTT. The full variable domain, completed using reference TRBV7-9 and TRBJ1-3, is DTGVSQNPRHKITKRGQNVTFRCDPISEHNRLYWYRQTLGQGPEFLTYFQNEAQLEKSRLLSDRFSAERPKGSFSTLEIQRTEQGDSAMYLCASNRDLSGNTIYFGEGSWLTVV.

This clonotype was counted at least ten times. J is TRBJ2-5 and V is TRBV4-3, with 7 positions matching TRBD2. The junction had 9 bases not matched to a gene; V was cut back by 7 bases and J by 1 base. Per the germline V gene, CDR1 is LGHNA and CDR2 is YSLEER. The CDR3 spans 15 residues. CDR3 region: CASTPQLATQETQYF. The CDR3 DNA sequence: TGCGCCAGCACCCCCCAACTAGCGACCCAAGAGACCCAGTACTTC.

Only a few counts were recorded for this clonotype. The rearrangement links TRBV7-9 to TRBJ2-1, with 10 bases lining up with TRBD1. V was clipped by 5 bases and J by 5 bases; unmatched bases: 12. The CDR3 consists of 17 residues. Germline-derived CDR1 and CDR2 are SEHNR and FQNEAQ (reference sequence). Here the CDR3 DNA reads TGTGCCAGCAGCCTATCGGGCTGGGGACAGGGGAACAATGAGCAGTTCTTC. Residues: CASSLSGWGQGNNEQFF.